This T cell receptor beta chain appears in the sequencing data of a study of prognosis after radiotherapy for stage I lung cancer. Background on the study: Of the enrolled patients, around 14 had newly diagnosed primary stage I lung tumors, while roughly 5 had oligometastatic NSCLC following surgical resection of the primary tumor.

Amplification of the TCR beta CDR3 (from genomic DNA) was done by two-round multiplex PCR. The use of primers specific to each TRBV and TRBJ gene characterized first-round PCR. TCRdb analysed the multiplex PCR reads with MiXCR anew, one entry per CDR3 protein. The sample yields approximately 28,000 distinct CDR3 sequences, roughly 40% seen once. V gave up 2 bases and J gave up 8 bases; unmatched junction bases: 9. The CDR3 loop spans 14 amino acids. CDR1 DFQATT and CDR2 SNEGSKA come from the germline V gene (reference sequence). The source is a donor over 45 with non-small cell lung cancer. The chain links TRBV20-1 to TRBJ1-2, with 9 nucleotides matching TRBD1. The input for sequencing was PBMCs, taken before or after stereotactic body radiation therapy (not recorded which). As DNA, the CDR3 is TGCAGTGCTAGATCAGAACAGGGGGCCGGCGGCTACACCTTC. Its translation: CSARSEQGAGGYTF.